These 16 T cell receptor beta chains came from one sample sequenced in a study of cytomegalovirus exposure and HLA in healthy donors. The PCR contained 60 Vbeta and 13 Jbeta primers. The method was immunoSEQ multiplex PCR; TCRdb's version includes in-frame clones alone and lacks a portion of them. The profile shows 150,000 to 200,000 clones, approximately 11% of them singletons. The specimen sequenced was PBMCs. The receptors here all came from a man in his forties or fifties in good health and CMV-seropositive.

This clone was detected a few times. The J gene is TRBJ2-4, the V gene TRBV11-2; the match to TRBD2 covers 10 bases. The CDR3 runs to 16 residues. Per germline, CDR1 SGHAT and CDR2 FQNNGV. The trim removed 5 bases at V and 6 bases at J, leaving 10 bases unmatched. This CDR3 reads CASSPISGGWANIQYF. In nucleotides, the CDR3 is TGTGCCAGCAGCCCTATTAGCGGGGGGTGGGCAAACATTCAGTACTTC.

The rearrangement links TRBV7-9 to TRBJ2-3; 12 nucleotides match TRBD2. V lost 8 bases to trimming and J lost 4 bases; unmatched junction nucleotides: 10. The CDR3 loop spans 16 amino acids. Germline CDR1 reads SEHNR; CDR2 reads FQNEAQ (reference sequence). CDR3 loop: CASQPWTSGVADTQYF. In DNA form, the CDR3 reads TGTGCCAGCCAACCGTGGACTAGCGGGGTGGCAGATACGCAGTATTTT.

The CDR3 coding sequence is TGTGCCAGCAGTTTATCGTATGGGGCCAACAGGGTCAATAATTCACCCCTCCACTTT. As protein: CASSLSYGANRVNNSPLHF. V gene TRBV27 combines with J gene TRBJ1-6; maybe TRBD1 (6 bases). The CDR3 spans 19 residues. Trimming left V 0 bases short and J 5 bases short, with 20 bases between. In germline, CDR1 is MNHEY, CDR2 SMNVEV (reference sequence).

This clone came up a few times. V usage is TRBV4-3 and J usage is TRBJ2-5; 7 bases are a match to TRBD1. The germline gives CDR1 LGHNA, CDR2 YSLEER. With V trimmed by 4 bases and J by 7 bases, 12 bases remained unmatched. CDR3 size: 15 residues. This CDR3 reads CASSRDRQPGGTQYF. In nucleotides, the CDR3 is TGCGCCAGCAGCCGGGACAGACAACCTGGGGGGACCCAGTACTTC.

The rearrangement links TRBV5-6 to TRBJ2-7; D may be TRBD2 (5 bases). Germline V CDR1 and CDR2: SGHDT, YYEEEE. CDR3 size: 13 residues. The V and J ends lost 0 bases and 4 bases respectively, with 8 bases between them. In DNA form, the CDR3 reads TGTGCCAGCAGCTTGGGGACTCTGTACGAGCAGTACGTC. Encoded protein: CASSLGTLYEQYV.

Comments on this clone: An end of the junction does not agree with germline; a read error may underlie this. The gene calls are TRBV7-7 and TRBJ2-3; 10 bases are a match to TRBD1. From germline, CDR1 is SSHAT and CDR2 FNYEAQ (reference sequence). The CDR3 loop spans 15 amino acids. The CDR3 loop is CASSQGTGATDTQYF. In DNA, the CDR3 is TGTGCTAGCAGCCAAGGGACAGGGGCCACAGATACGCAGTATTTT.

This clone turned up a few times. This chain joins TRBV7-9 and TRBJ1-6, with D tentatively TRBD1 (6 bases). Deletions cut 5 bases from V and 2 bases from J, with 19 bases between. The germline CDR1 and CDR2 sequences are SEHNR and FQNEAQ (reference sequence). The CDR3 runs 18 residues. The CDR3 DNA reads TGTGCCAGCAGCCGGGACACCCTAAAAGGAGCCTATAATTCACCCCTCCACTTT. As protein: CASSRDTLKGAYNSPLHF. The complete variable domain, with remaining parts taken from reference TRBV7-9 and TRBJ1-6, reads DTGVSQNPRHKITKRGQNVTFRCDPISEHNRLYWYRQTLGQGPEFLTYFQNEAQLEKSRLLSDRFSAERPKGSFSTLEIQRTEQGDSAMYLCASSRDTLKGAYNSPLHFGNGTRLTVT.

This clone was counted a few times. This chain links TRBV30 with TRBJ1-2; D gene uncertain. From germline, CDR1 is GTSNPN and CDR2 SVGIG (reference sequence). The V end was cut by 0 bases, the J end by 9 bases, with 14 bases between. The CDR3 has 13 amino acids. In DNA form, the CDR3 reads TGTGCCTGGAGTGTCTTAGCTTTTGTCAGCTACACCTTC. Protein: CAWSVLAFVSYTF.

This clone was picked up a small number of times. The chain couples TRBV11-3 to TRBJ1-6, with no clear D. The V end was cut by 5 bases, the J end by 10 bases, with 15 bases between. Germline CDR1 and CDR2: SGHNT and YENEEA. This CDR3 is 14 amino acids long. The CDR3 bases are TGTGCCAGCAGCCCTCGTCTGAGCCTATCACCCCTCCACTTT. This gives the protein CASSPRLSLSPLHF. Full variable domain (remainder filled in from reference TRBV11-3 and TRBJ1-6): EAGVVQSPRYKIIEKKQPVAFWCNPISGHNTLYWYLQNLGQGPELLIRYENEEAVDDSQLPKDRFSAERLKGVDSTLKIQPAELGDSAVYLCASSPRLSLSPLHFGNGTRLTVT.

This clone was counted only a few times. V and J are TRBV9 and TRBJ2-5, with D perhaps TRBD1 (6 bases). The CDR3 is made up of 14 amino acids. Trimming took off 0 bases at V and 6 bases at J, with 12 bases between the two ends. In germline, CDR1 is SGDLS, CDR2 YYNGEE. The CDR3 region has the DNA TGTGCCAGCAGCGTAGGTATAACAGGGCAGACCCAGTACTTC. This translates into CASSVGITGQTQYF.

This clone was observed a handful of times. CDR3 sequence (DNA): TGTGCCAGCAGCTTAAGGACAGGGGGTCCAGATACGCAGTATTTT. Amino acid sequence: CASSLRTGGPDTQYF. This chain links TRBV5-4 with TRBJ2-3; TRBD1 agrees at 10 bases. This CDR3 comprises 15 residues. Germline trimming cut 2 bases from V and 4 bases from J; bases unmatched to any gene: 4. Per the germline V gene, CDR1 is SGHNT and CDR2 is YYREEE (reference sequence).

The chain couples TRBV2 to TRBJ2-3; 9 bases map to TRBD1. V lost 6 bases and J lost 3; bases outside the gene matches: 7. Germline V gene data show CDR1 as SNHLY and CDR2 as FYNNEI. The CDR3 runs to 15 residues. CDR3 sequence reads: CASSQGQGQTDTQYF. Here the CDR3 DNA reads TGTGCCAGCAGCCAAGGACAGGGGCAAACAGATACGCAGTATTTT.

The rearrangement uses TRBV7-3 and TRBJ2-3, with 8 bases matching TRBD1. Per the germline V gene, CDR1 is SGHTA and CDR2 is FQGTGA. The CDR3 is made up of 18 amino acids. The trim removed 2 bases at V and 2 bases at J, leaving 12 bases unmatched. The CDR3 loop is CASSLAPPRTGYTDTQYF. The CDR3 DNA sequence: TGTGCCAGCAGCTTAGCCCCCCCCAGGACAGGGTACACAGATACGCAGTATTTT.

This clone was found a few times. The chain carries TRBV14 and TRBJ1-1; no clear D. This CDR3 contains 17 residues. V was trimmed by 4 bases and J by 1 base, leaving 19 bases between them. Germline values: CDR1 SGHDN, CDR2 FVKESK. The CDR3 DNA reads TGTGCCAGCAGCCCACGGACCGGCCATGGGAGGAACACTGAAGCTTTCTTT. Amino acid sequence: CASSPRTGHGRNTEAFF.

The V call is TRBV4-1, the J call TRBJ2-2; D ambiguous. This CDR3 comprises 16 residues. V lost 4 bases to trimming and J lost 2 bases, with 14 bases between them. CDR1 is MGHRA and CDR2 is YSYEKL in the germline V gene. The CDR3 loop is CASSRRSPPNTGELFF. CDR3 bases: TGCGCCAGCAGCCGGCGGAGCCCCCCTAACACCGGGGAGCTGTTTTTT.

This chain connects TRBV2 to TRBJ2-3; D not certain. Germline loops: CDR1 SNHLY, CDR2 FYNNEI. V lost 2 bases, J lost 2 bases, and 11 bases lay in between. The CDR3 is 15 residues long. The CDR3 protein is CASSEYARSTDTQYF. DNA of the CDR3: TGTGCCAGCAGTGAATATGCTAGGTCCACAGATACGCAGTATTTT.